Listed below are T cell receptor beta chains from one sample, sequenced in a study of shared clonotypes between healthy human individuals. Sequencing was performed with immunoSEQ multiplex PCR; in TCRdb, only in-frame clones are kept and a portion is missing. The sample includes about 2 million clones, about 95% seen only once; the top ten take roughly 1%. The sequencing sample was made of naive CD8+ T cells sorted from blood. Every receptor here comes from a young man in good health. Each CDR3 is given with its conserved first and last residue. Fields, in order: V gene, J gene, clone size, D gene, CDR3 protein, CDR3 DNA. A D gene is named only where the DNA matches it firmly. Not every row has a clone size; where given, it reads once, few, many or a size class.

>TRBV7-9|TRBJ1-1|NA|NA
CASSLALTGADTEAFF
TGTGCCAGCAGCTTAGCCCTGACGGGGGCGGATACTGAAGCTTTCTTT
>TRBV9|TRBJ1-2|few|NA
CASSEGGYGYTF
TGTGCCAGCAGCGAGGGGGGCTATGGCTACACCTTC
>TRBV29-1|TRBJ2-3|NA|NA
CSVEPTGFAGDTQYF
TGCAGCGTTGAACCGACAGGCTTCGCGGGAGATACGCAGTATTTT
>TRBV27|TRBJ1-1|NA|TRBD1
CATGTGGTEAFF
TGTGCCACCGGGACAGGGGGCACTGAAGCTTTCTTT
>TRBV9|TRBJ2-1|NA|NA
CASSPSGTYNEQFF
TGTGCCAGCAGCCCCTCGGGGACCTACAATGAGCAGTTCTTC
>TRBV7-9|TRBJ2-7|NA|TRBD2
CASSAPGLAGWYYEQYF
TGTGCCAGCAGCGCTCCGGGACTAGCGGGGTGGTACTACGAGCAGTACTTC
>TRBV27|TRBJ2-1|NA|NA
CASSPRHNEQFF
TGTGCCAGCAGTCCCCGTCACAATGAGCAGTTCTTC
>TRBV4-1|TRBJ2-7|NA|TRBD1
CASSLWVTGGGEQYF
TGCGCCAGCAGCCTCTGGGTGACAGGGGGTGGCGAGCAGTACTTC
>TRBV6-5|TRBJ1-2|NA|TRBD1
CASSYSEGAGYTF
TGTGCCAGCAGTTATTCTGAGGGGGCGGGCTACACCTTC
>TRBV10-3|TRBJ2-1|NA|TRBD1
CAISDRQGKGDEQFF
TGTGCCATCAGTGACCGACAGGGGAAGGGGGATGAGCAGTTCTTC
>TRBV6-6|TRBJ2-1|NA|NA
CASSYGLALYNEQFF
TGTGCCAGCAGTTACGGGCTAGCGCTCTACAATGAGCAGTTCTTC
>TRBV30|TRBJ2-1|once|NA
CAHQSGLGYNEQFF
TGTGCTCATCAAAGCGGGTTGGGCTACAATGAGCAGTTCTTC
>TRBV7-9|TRBJ2-7|NA|NA
CASSLYAGDEQYF
TGTGCCAGCAGCTTATACGCAGGGGACGAGCAGTACTTC
>TRBV6-5|TRBJ1-2|NA|NA
CASSYSSGHGYTF
TGTGCCAGCAGTTACTCGTCAGGTCACGGCTACACCTTC
>TRBV4-1|TRBJ2-2|NA|NA
CASSLSPGTAIYTGELFF
TGCGCCAGCAGTCTCTCACCAGGGACCGCCATTTACACCGGGGAGCTGTTTTTT
>TRBV2|TRBJ1-3|NA|NA
CASITGLPVLSGNTIYF
TGTGCCAGCATTACCGGGTTGCCGGTCCTCTCTGGAAACACCATATATTTT
>TRBV5-4|TRBJ2-7|NA|TRBD2
CASRNGLAGGLNYEQYF
TGTGCCAGCAGAAATGGACTAGCGGGAGGCCTCAACTACGAGCAGTACTTC
>TRBV27|TRBJ2-2|NA|TRBD2
CASSPGLAENTGELFF
TGTGCCAGCAGTCCGGGACTAGCGGAGAACACCGGGGAGCTGTTTTTT
>TRBV27|TRBJ2-3|NA|TRBD1
CASSRRGPDTQYF
TGTGCCAGCAGTCGAAGGGGGCCAGATACGCAGTATTTT
>TRBV4-1|TRBJ2-1|NA|TRBD2
CASSQVRLAGGPYNEQFF
TGCGCCAGCAGCCAAGTTAGACTAGCGGGGGGGCCCTACAATGAGCAGTTCTTC
>TRBV6-1|TRBJ2-7|NA|NA
CASSNRGTTPYEQYF
TGTGCCAGCAGTAATAGGGGGACAACACCCTACGAGCAGTACTTC
>TRBV30|TRBJ2-7|NA|NA
CAWSPQDEQYF
TGTGCCTGGAGTCCCCAGGACGAGCAGTACTTC